The 7 T cell receptor beta chains listed next were all sequenced from one sample in a study of cytotoxic CD8 clonotypes in ibrutinib-treated CLL. Profiled with immunoSEQ multiplex PCR; TCRdb holds only in-frame clones, not every one. The sample lists tens of thousands of clones, 90% occurring once. The sample was PBMCs, taken after 12 months of ibrutinib treatment. The receptor set was obtained from a human donor with chronic lymphocytic leukemia.

In its sample, this clone was seen once. The chain links TRBV6-1 to TRBJ1-5; no reliable D call. This CDR3 contains 13 residues. The germline V gene has CDR1 MNHNS and CDR2 SASEGT. V lost 2 bases and J 4 bases, leaving 6 bases between the germline ends. Written as DNA, the CDR3 is TGTGCCAGCAGTGAACGGAAGAATCAGCCCCAGCATTTT. The encoded protein is CASSERKNQPQHF.

This chain uses TRBV6-6 with TRBJ1-4; 7 positions match TRBD1. Germline V lookup: CDR1 MNHNY, CDR2 SVGAGI (reference sequence). The CDR3 is 14 amino acids. J was trimmed by 8 bases and V by 2 bases; bases with no gene match: 5. The CDR3 is CASSYPGTVEKLFF. The CDR3 region has the DNA TGTGCCAGCAGTTACCCGGGGACAGTAGAAAAACTGTTTTTT.

The J gene is TRBJ2-1, the V gene TRBV7-3; weak D call: TRBD2 (5 bases). The germline gives CDR1 SGHTA, CDR2 FQGTGA. The length of the CDR3 is 16 residues. V shed 1 base and J shed 3 bases, with 13 bases lying between them. CDR3 DNA: TGTGCCAGCAGCTTAAGAGACCGAGGGAGCTACAATGAGCAGTTCTTC. It specifies CASSLRDRGSYNEQFF. Filled out from reference TRBV7-3 and TRBJ2-1, the complete variable domain reads GAGVSQTPSNKVTEKGKYVELRCDPISGHTALYWYRQSLGQGPEFLIYFQGTGAADDSGLPNDRFFAVRPEGSVSTLKIQRTERGDSAVYLCASSLRDRGSYNEQFFGPGTRLTVL.

This chain's CDR3 is CASITHSGKYNEQFF. The CDR3 DNA follows: TGCGCCAGCATCACTCATAGCGGGAAATACAATGAGCAGTTCTTC. V and J are TRBV5-1 and TRBJ2-1; TRBD2 agrees at 8 bases. Germline assignment: CDR1 SGHRS and CDR2 YFSETQ. Trimming removed 6 bases from V and 4 bases from J; junction bases left unmatched: 9. The CDR3 is 15 residues long.

The rearrangement uses TRBV28 and TRBJ1-2; D may be TRBD1 (6 bases). The ends were cut back, 2 bases at V and 5 bases at J, with 9 bases in the middle. Germline V gives CDR1 MDHEN, CDR2 SYDVKM. The CDR3 extends over 13 amino acids. CDR3 in amino acids: CASSLIGGYGYTF. The CDR3 DNA reads as TGTGCCAGCAGTTTAATAGGGGGGTATGGCTACACCTTC.

This CDR3 reads CASSYGGPVYEQYF. The CDR3 nucleotides are TGTGCCAGCTCTTACGGGGGGCCAGTCTACGAGCAGTACTTC. This chain links TRBV6-1 with TRBJ2-7; a weak D match, TRBD2 (7 bases). The CDR3 loop spans 14 amino acids. Germline values: CDR1 MNHNS, CDR2 SASEGT. Between the trimmed V and J ends, which lost 8 bases and 3 bases, there was a span of 17 bases.

This chain connects TRBV11-1 to TRBJ2-5; 14 bases match TRBD2. J gave up 4 bases and V 6 bases, and 13 bases lay outside the gene matches. This CDR3 spans 18 amino acids. Germline assignment: CDR1 SGHAT and CDR2 FQDESV (reference sequence). The CDR3 region has the DNA TGTGCCAGCAGACTTGGGGGACTAGCGGGAGTAAGAGGAGAGACCCAGTACTTC. Translating it yields CASRLGGLAGVRGETQYF.